This TCR beta chain is from a study of cytomegalovirus exposure and HLA in healthy donors. J was trimmed by 0 bases and V by 4 bases; bases with no gene match: 9. The V gene's germline CDR1 is SGHRS and CDR2 YFSETQ. The CDR3 is made up of 17 amino acids. The PCR made use of 60 Vbeta and 13 Jbeta primers. Some clones are missing from TCRdb's copy, which holds only in-frame ones; the method was immunoSEQ multiplex PCR. The repertoire holds about 38,000 clones, with 66% as singletons. The sequenced sample consisted of PBMCs. The V and J genes are TRBV5-1 and TRBJ1-4; TRBD1 aligns across 7 bases. The clonotype was recovered from a man aged 45 to 65 in good health and CMV-seropositive. CDR3 amino acids: CASSVSGTVATNEKLFF. Written as DNA, the CDR3 is TGCGCCAGCAGCGTTTCCGGGACAGTAGCAACTAATGAAAAACTGTTTTTT.